The text below deals with one T cell receptor beta chain. The antigen is undetermined. The ends lost 7 bases at V and 2 bases at J; junction bases unmatched: 8. Germline V gives CDR1 MNHEY, CDR2 SMNVEV (reference sequence). This CDR3 is 15 amino acids long. Repertoires were generated with immunoSEQ multiplex PCR, while TCRdb's copy carries only in-frame clones and drops some. The top ten clones hold 1.6% of a sample with approximately 20,000 clones, less than 95% of them seen once. These data originate in a study of monozygotic twins with cystic fibrosis. Study details: Approximately 3 micrograms of fragmented DNA underwent around 14 PCR cycles for library preparation. Study-level points and caveats: Age, concordance and disease severity did not associate with shared CDR3 numbers. Monozygotic CF twins shared more identical nucleotide clonotypes than unrelated patients. Co-twins had the most similar V usage for 13 of 16 pairs, J for 8.

The sample consisted of blood. This clonotype was sampled from a girl aged 2-10 years with cystic fibrosis. The chain combines TRBV27 with TRBJ2-1; 7 nucleotides align to TRBD2. The CDR3 protein is CASTQWRGTYNEQFF. DNA for the CDR3: TGTGCCAGCACCCAATGGCGGGGGACCTACAATGAGCAGTTCTTC.